This T cell receptor (beta chain) was captured by sequencing in a study of cytomegalovirus exposure and HLA in healthy donors. The study, taken as a whole, reports: Reports state that TCR beta sequences accurately predicted most subjects' HLA-A and HLA-B alleles.

CDR1 is KGHSH, CDR2 LQKENI, per germline. This CDR3 contains 15 residues. The junction had 8 bases not matched to a gene; V was cut back by 2 bases and J by 7 bases. A note on this clone: Its antigen is as yet unknown.

13 Jbeta primers and 60 Vbeta primers were used for the PCR. Method: immunoSEQ multiplex PCR; TCRdb's copy keeps in-frame clones and lacks some. Of approximately 220,000 clones listed, 60% to 85% are singletons. The specimen was PBMCs. This TCR was sampled from a man in his forties in good health and CMV-seronegative. The chain combines TRBV18 with TRBJ1-5, with 7 bases fitting TRBD1. Here the CDR3 reads CASSPSGTEGQPQHF. CDR3 coding DNA: TGTGCCAGCTCACCATCCGGGACAGAGGGACAGCCCCAGCATTTT.